The clone carrying this T cell receptor beta chain was detected a few times. What it binds is not known. This record comes from a study of T-cell memory formation after mild COVID-19. Study findings and constraints: Chiefly within CM and EM were the contracting CD4+ clones; CD8+ ones were within EMRA. Confirmation was lacking for SARS-CoV-2 specificity of second-wave clones that peaked on day 37. Whereas later expanders leaned CD4+, clones contracting day 15 to 85 showed a balanced CD4/CD8 makeup.

From germline, CDR1 is SGHRS and CDR2 YFSETQ. The CDR3 extends over 15 amino acids. Trimming cost V 0 bases and J 5 bases, with 12 bases left between them. TCR alpha and TCR beta cDNA libraries carrying sample barcodes and UMIs were produced by 5'RACE using constant-segment primers. TCRdb reanalysed the 5' RACE reads using MiXCR and keeps one entry per CDR3 protein. The table records around 320,000 distinct CDR3 sequences, roughly a fifth of them present only once. The sample consisted of PBMCs or a T cell subset sorted from them (not recorded which). This sequence joins TRBV5-1 and TRBJ1-5; the D is unclear. This clonotype originated in a man between 18 and 35 years old who had mild COVID-19 (a few samples of this study predate the infection). Cell type and time point are not known. The CDR3 sequence: CASSLAPGGDQPQHF. The DNA for the CDR3 is TGCGCCAGCAGCTTGGCCCCTGGTGGGGATCAGCCCCAGCATTTT.